This T cell receptor beta chain was documented in a study of a mutant IDH1 vaccine in newly diagnosed glioma. Regarding this clone: Its specificity is unknown.

Sample time point: week 11, during vaccination. All doses held 300 ug of mutant IDH1 20-mer peptide, with topical imiquimod. Profiled with immunoSEQ multiplex PCR; TCRdb holds only in-frame clones, not every one. The sample records tens of thousands of clones, roughly 85% being singletons. CDR1 and CDR2 (germline): LGHNA, YNFKEQ. The CDR3 runs 16 residues. The ends were cut back, 2 bases at V and 2 bases at J, with 15 bases in the middle. J is TRBJ2-5 and V is TRBV4-2, with D maybe TRBD2 (6 bases). The receptor comes from a man between 40 and 49 years old with glioma. The starting material was PBMCs, obtained from a glioma patient whose treatment included an IDH1 peptide vaccine. The CDR3 here is CASSQPLGTRQETQYF. CDR3 coding DNA: TGTGCCAGCAGCCAACCTCTTGGGACTCGACAAGAGACCCAGTACTTC.